A selection of T cell receptor beta chains follows, all from one sample in a study of beta chain features in type 1 diabetes. Here immunoSEQ multiplex PCR was the method, and the copy in TCRdb shows in-frame clones only, minus some. Of about 260,000 clones listed, roughly 22% are singletons. The sample consisted of naive CD4+ T cells from blood. The receptors originated from a woman aged 35 to 49 with type 1 diabetes. The CDR3 runs from the conserved cysteine through the conserved F or W. The D gene is left open where the match is weak. Size values are once, few and many counts, or a class for expanded clones, and some rows have none.

clone size: few; D gene: -; V gene: TRBV7-2; J gene: TRBJ2-5; CDR3 protein: CASSPGPEETQYF; CDR3 DNA: TGTGCCAGCAGCCCGGGTCCAGAAGAGACCCAGTACTTC
clone size: -; D gene: -; V gene: TRBV2; J gene: TRBJ1-5; CDR3 protein: CASTRGLIYQPQHF; CDR3 DNA: TGTGCCAGCACGAGGGGACTAATCTATCAGCCCCAGCATTTT
clone size: few; D gene: -; V gene: TRBV28; J gene: TRBJ2-2; CDR3 protein: CASILGGGHYTGELFF; CDR3 DNA: -
clone size: few; D gene: -; V gene: TRBV28; J gene: TRBJ1-4; CDR3 protein: CASSLPQGNDEKLFF; CDR3 DNA: TGTGCCAGCAGTTTACCTCAGGGGAACGATGAAAAACTGTTTTTT
clone size: once; D gene: -; V gene: TRBV25-1; J gene: TRBJ2-5; CDR3 protein: CASSDETVQETQYF; CDR3 DNA: TGTGCCAGCAGTGACGAGACAGTCCAAGAGACCCAGTACTTC
clone size: -; D gene: TRBD2; V gene: TRBV28; J gene: TRBJ2-7; CDR3 protein: CASSLWGLADYEQYF; CDR3 DNA: TGTGCCAGCAGTTTATGGGGACTAGCGGACTACGAGCAGTACTTC
clone size: -; D gene: TRBD2; V gene: TRBV29-1; J gene: TRBJ2-3; CDR3 protein: CSVEDASWWEGRTDTQYF; CDR3 DNA: TGCAGCGTTGAAGATGCTAGCTGGTGGGAGGGCCGCACAGATACGCAGTATTTT
clone size: few; D gene: -; V gene: TRBV9; J gene: TRBJ2-7; CDR3 protein: CASSVGPQGEQYF; CDR3 DNA: TGTGCCAGCAGCGTAGGTCCCCAGGGGGAGCAGTACTTC
clone size: -; D gene: -; V gene: TRBV28; J gene: TRBJ2-1; CDR3 protein: CASLTPSAIYNEQFF; CDR3 DNA: TGTGCCAGCCTCACCCCTAGCGCGATCTACAATGAGCAGTTCTTC
clone size: few; D gene: TRBD1; V gene: TRBV18; J gene: TRBJ1-1; CDR3 protein: CASSPRDSNMNTEAFF; CDR3 DNA: TGTGCCAGCTCACCCCGGGACAGTAACATGAACACTGAAGCTTTCTTT
clone size: few; D gene: -; V gene: TRBV27; J gene: TRBJ2-1; CDR3 protein: CASSLGRVYNEQFF; CDR3 DNA: TGTGCCAGCAGTTTAGGCAGGGTATACAATGAGCAGTTCTTC
clone size: -; D gene: -; V gene: TRBV9; J gene: TRBJ1-3; CDR3 protein: CASSRDTGNTIYF; CDR3 DNA: TGTGCCAGCTCCCGGGACACTGGAAACACCATATATTTT
clone size: -; D gene: -; V gene: TRBV15; J gene: TRBJ1-5; CDR3 protein: CATSGSRDQPQHF; CDR3 DNA: TGTGCCACCAGCGGATCACGGGATCAGCCCCAGCATTTT
clone size: few; D gene: -; V gene: TRBV29-1; J gene: TRBJ1-1; CDR3 protein: CSATGWNTEAFF; CDR3 DNA: TGCAGCGCTACGGGATGGAACACTGAAGCTTTCTTT
clone size: -; D gene: -; V gene: TRBV30; J gene: TRBJ2-3; CDR3 protein: CAWSVLPSGTDTQYF; CDR3 DNA: TGTGCCTGGAGTGTTCTCCCCAGCGGCACAGATACGCAGTATTTT
clone size: few; D gene: -; V gene: TRBV18; J gene: TRBJ2-7; CDR3 protein: CASSPPSSHEQYF; CDR3 DNA: TGTGCCAGCTCACCACCTTCATCCCACGAGCAGTACTTC
clone size: -; D gene: TRBD1; V gene: TRBV4-1; J gene: TRBJ1-2; CDR3 protein: CASSQDRGYGYTF; CDR3 DNA: TGCGCCAGCAGCCAGGACAGGGGCTATGGCTACACCTTC
clone size: few; D gene: TRBD2; V gene: TRBV28; J gene: TRBJ2-1; CDR3 protein: CASSQPTSGRVYNEQFF; CDR3 DNA: TGTGCCAGCAGCCAGCCGACTAGCGGGAGGGTCTACAATGAGCAGTTCTTC
clone size: -; D gene: TRBD2; V gene: TRBV9; J gene: TRBJ2-5; CDR3 protein: CASSVRSSGGPGETQYF; CDR3 DNA: TGTGCCAGCAGCGTTCGATCTAGCGGGGGGCCCGGAGAGACCCAGTACTTC
clone size: -; D gene: -; V gene: TRBV28; J gene: TRBJ2-7; CDR3 protein: CASSVVRGPSYEQYF; CDR3 DNA: TGTGCCAGCAGTGTGGTCAGGGGCCCATCCTACGAGCAGTACTTC
clone size: -; D gene: -; V gene: TRBV7-2; J gene: TRBJ1-1; CDR3 protein: CASSLTEGITEAFF; CDR3 DNA: TGTGCCAGCAGCCTGACGGAGGGTATCACTGAAGCTTTCTTT
clone size: -; D gene: TRBD1; V gene: TRBV5-8; J gene: TRBJ2-7; CDR3 protein: CASSRDRGVSYEQYF; CDR3 DNA: TGTGCCAGCAGCCGGGACAGGGGGGTTAGCTACGAGCAGTACTTC
clone size: -; D gene: -; V gene: TRBV7-2; J gene: TRBJ2-3; CDR3 protein: CASSLGGTDTQYF; CDR3 DNA: TGTGCCAGCAGCTTAGGCGGCACAGATACGCAGTATTTT
clone size: -; D gene: -; V gene: TRBV28; J gene: TRBJ2-5; CDR3 protein: CASSGQPLQETQYF; CDR3 DNA: TGTGCCAGCAGCGGACAGCCACTACAAGAGACCCAGTACTTC
clone size: few; D gene: TRBD2; V gene: TRBV25-1; J gene: TRBJ2-6; CDR3 protein: CASSPSGRPTGANVLTF; CDR3 DNA: TGTGCCAGCAGTCCGAGCGGGAGGCCGACTGGGGCCAACGTCCTGACTTTC
clone size: -; D gene: -; V gene: TRBV5-1; J gene: TRBJ1-4; CDR3 protein: CASSLEGGVEKLFF; CDR3 DNA: TGCGCCAGCAGCTTGGAAGGAGGGGTCGAAAAACTGTTTTTT
clone size: -; D gene: TRBD1; V gene: TRBV4-3; J gene: TRBJ1-1; CDR3 protein: CASSQDYTGGSGAFF; CDR3 DNA: TGCGCCAGCAGCCAAGATTATACAGGGGGGAGTGGAGCTTTCTTT
clone size: few; D gene: -; V gene: TRBV30; J gene: TRBJ1-1; CDR3 protein: CASGGTLNTEAFF; CDR3 DNA: TGTGCCTCGGGGGGCACCTTGAACACTGAAGCTTTCTTT
clone size: -; D gene: -; V gene: TRBV19; J gene: TRBJ2-2; CDR3 protein: CASLNTGELFF; CDR3 DNA: TGTGCCAGTCTGAACACCGGGGAGCTGTTTTTT
clone size: few; D gene: -; V gene: TRBV18; J gene: TRBJ1-2; CDR3 protein: CASFPDGRGDHTF; CDR3 DNA: TGTGCCAGCTTCCCGGATGGCAGGGGCGATCACACCTTC
clone size: -; D gene: -; V gene: TRBV29-1; J gene: TRBJ2-1; CDR3 protein: CSVDRHGDEQFF; CDR3 DNA: TGCAGCGTTGATAGGCACGGGGATGAGCAGTTCTTC
clone size: -; D gene: TRBD1; V gene: TRBV5-1; J gene: TRBJ2-5; CDR3 protein: CASSPRDRVETQYF; CDR3 DNA: TGCGCCAGCAGCCCCCGGGACAGGGTTGAGACCCAGTACTTC